The 22 T cell receptor beta chains below all came from one sample that was sequenced in a study of T cells after yellow fever vaccination. TCRdb independently ran MiXCR on the 5' RACE reads; one entry per CDR3 protein. The table lists fewer than 450,000 distinct CDR3 sequences, around 8.1% of them singletons, with around 17% in the top ten. This sample comprised PBMCs, obtained around 45 days after the first yellow fever vaccination. The receptor set was obtained from a man between 18 and 29 years old who received the YFV17D yellow fever vaccine.

The chain joins TRBV5-4 to TRBJ1-1, with a possible D match to TRBD1 (5 bases). V was pared by 4 bases and J by 3 bases, with 19 bases between. CDR1 and CDR2 (germline): SGHNT, YYREEE (reference sequence). CDR3 size: 16 residues. CDR3 DNA: TGTGCCAGCAGCCCGGGGGGGTTCGGAATGGACACTGAAGCTTTCTTT. Translated: CASSPGGFGMDTEAFF.

The CDR3 DNA reads as TGTGCCAGCAGCTTACGAGGGACAGGGGGTAGCTCCTACGAGCAGTACTTC. It encodes CASSLRGTGGSSYEQYF. This rearrangement joins TRBV7-2 to TRBJ2-7, with 11 bases that match TRBD1. With 2 bases clipped from V and 0 bases from J, the junction kept 6 bases outside the gene matches. There are 17 residues in the CDR3. CDR1 SGHTA and CDR2 FQGNSA come from the germline V gene.

This clonotype was picked up many times. The chain uses TRBV28 and TRBJ1-3; no clear D gene. The V gene's germline CDR1 is MDHEN and CDR2 SYDVKM. Trimming shortened V by 5 bases and J by 4 bases, and 6 bases separated the two germline ends. The CDR3 is 12 amino acids. CDR3 coding DNA: TGTGCCAGCAGTCAGCGAGGAAACACCATATATTTT. Translating it yields CASSQRGNTIYF.

The chain employs TRBV7-8 and TRBJ2-7; D not resolved. Per germline, CDR1 SGHVS and CDR2 FQNEAQ. Trimming shortened V by 2 bases and J by 3 bases, and 5 bases separated the two germline ends. The CDR3 length is 12 residues. In DNA, the CDR3 is TGTGCCAGCAGCTTAACAGACTACGAGCAGTACGTC. Protein: CASSLTDYEQYV.

This clonotype was seen ten or more times. The chain couples TRBV12-3 or TRBV12-4 to TRBJ2-2; D unclear. With 8 bases removed from V and 1 base from J, the gap between germline ends came to 8 bases. The CDR3 loop spans 13 amino acids. The CDR3 nucleotides read TGTGCCAGCCGGGCAGGGAACACCGGGGAGCTGTTTTTT. Its protein product is CASRAGNTGELFF.

Ten or more counts support this clonotype. V and J are TRBV5-1 and TRBJ2-1; 10 positions agree with TRBD2. Trimming removed 4 bases from V and 8 bases from J; junction bases left unmatched: 15. The germline V gene encodes CDR1 SGHRS and CDR2 YFSETQ. This CDR3 is built from 17 residues. The CDR3 protein is CASSTIRQRGGVDEQFF. The CDR3 DNA is TGCGCCAGCAGCACCATAAGGCAGCGGGGGGGCGTCGATGAGCAGTTCTTC.

This clonotype was seen at least ten times. This CDR3 reads CASRPSGGRYGYTF. CDR3 nucleotide sequence: TGTGCCAGCAGACCCTCAGGGGGTCGGTATGGCTACACCTTC. The V and J genes are TRBV7-9 and TRBJ1-2; 7 nucleotides agree with TRBD1. CDR1 SEHNR and CDR2 FQNEAQ come from the germline V gene (reference sequence). After removal of 6 bases from V and 5 bases from J, the junction contained 9 bases not matched to a gene. This CDR3 comprises 14 residues.

V gene TRBV20-1 combines with J gene TRBJ1-2, with D possibly matching TRBD1 (5 bases). V was clipped by 3 bases and J by 2 bases, with 13 bases between them. The CDR3 runs 14 residues. The germline CDR1 and CDR2 sequences are DFQATT and SNEGSKA (reference sequence). In DNA form, the CDR3 reads TGCAGTGCTAGTCGTCCGGGGGACAACTATGGCTACACCTTC. Its translation is CSASRPGDNYGYTF.

The chain's CDR3 is CASSYYVQTQYF. The CDR3 region has the DNA TGTGCCAGCAGTTACTACGTCCAGACCCAGTACTTC. V usage is TRBV6-2 or TRBV6-3 and J usage is TRBJ2-5; D remains unclear. Germline V gene lookup returns CDR1 MNHEY and CDR2 SVGEGT. Trimming pared 1 base from V and 6 bases from J, leaving 6 bases between. CDR3 length: 12 amino acids.

This clonotype was observed many times. The CDR3 sequence is CASRTEQGRNTEAFF. The CDR3 DNA is TGTGCCAGCAGGACAGAACAGGGGCGGAACACTGAAGCTTTCTTT. V usage is TRBV12-3 or TRBV12-4 and J usage is TRBJ1-1; 7 bases agree with TRBD1. The CDR3 is made up of 15 amino acids. Germline trimming cut 6 bases from V and 1 base from J; bases unmatched to any gene: 8.

The chain uses TRBV19 and TRBJ1-5; no clear D. Germline V lookup: CDR1 LNHDA, CDR2 SQIVND (reference sequence). This CDR3 region has 15 residues. Trimming shortened V by 5 bases and J by 6 bases, and 17 bases separated the two germline ends. The CDR3 region has the DNA TGTGCCAGTAGTCCGACCGCCGGCAGGCCTCAGCCCCAGCATTTT. It translates to CASSPTAGRPQPQHF.

The V gene is TRBV7-2, the J gene TRBJ2-1, with 10 nucleotides matching TRBD1. In germline, CDR1 is SGHTA, CDR2 FQGNSA. V shed 1 base and J 6 bases; nucleotides not matched to a gene: 3. CDR3 length: 15 amino acids. Here the CDR3 reads CASSLGWDRGNEQFF. CDR3 bases: TGTGCCAGCAGCTTAGGGTGGGACAGGGGCAATGAGCAGTTCTTC.

In its sample, this clonotype was seen a few times. The CDR3 DNA reads TGCGCCAGCAGCTTGGCCGGTTGGAACACCGGGGAGCTGTTTTTT. Residues: CASSLAGWNTGELFF. The chain joins TRBV5-1 to TRBJ2-2, with D unresolved. Germline loops: CDR1 SGHRS, CDR2 YFSETQ. V lost 0 bases to trimming and J lost 1 base, with 7 bases between them. This CDR3 contains 15 residues.

This clonotype was counted only a few times. V and J are TRBV29-1 and TRBJ1-1; D is ambiguous. The CDR3 loop spans 13 amino acids. Per the germline V gene, CDR1 is SQVTM and CDR2 is ANQGSEA. The V gene lost 4 bases and the J gene lost 2 bases, with 11 bases spanning the gap. CDR3 region: CSVVRTLNTEAFF. The CDR3 nucleotides read TGCAGCGTTGTGCGTACCCTCAACACTGAAGCTTTCTTT.

This clonotype was detected ten times or more. The chain recombines TRBV7-9 with TRBJ2-7, with a possible D match to TRBD1 (5 bases). V was shortened by 1 base and J by 3 bases, with 13 bases between the two germline ends. The germline V gene encodes CDR1 SEHNR and CDR2 FQNEAQ (reference sequence). The CDR3 length is 15 residues. The CDR3, as DNA: TGTGCCAGCAGCTTAGGTGACAGTCTAGTCTACGAGCAGTACTTC. Its translation is CASSLGDSLVYEQYF.

This clonotype has more than one count but fewer than ten. The chain combines TRBV7-6 with TRBJ1-2; 9 positions match TRBD1. The V and J ends lost 3 bases and 6 bases, in that order; junction bases with no gene match: 11. Germline values: CDR1 SGHVS, CDR2 FNYEAQ. The length of the CDR3 is 16 residues. The CDR3 DNA is TGTGCCAGCAGCTTGGACACAGGGGGCGAGATCGATGGCTACACCTTC. Its protein product is CASSLDTGGEIDGYTF.

This clonotype has just a few counts. For the CDR3, the DNA is TGTGCCAGCAGCCTTGGGACCCCAAGATACAATGAGCAGTTCTTC. Protein product: CASSLGTPRYNEQFF. The chain combines TRBV7-2 with TRBJ2-1; D is perhaps TRBD1 or TRBD2 (5 bases each). The CDR3 consists of 15 residues. Trimming removed 5 bases at V and 4 bases at J, with 15 bases between. Germline V gene data show CDR1 as SGHTA and CDR2 as FQGNSA.

The V and J genes are TRBV7-2 and TRBJ2-1, with 7 bases lining up with TRBD2. Germline values: CDR1 SGHTA, CDR2 FQGNSA. This CDR3 region has 14 residues. The V segment lost 3 bases and the J segment 7 bases; nucleotides outside the gene matches: 6. Written as DNA, the CDR3 is TGTGCCAGCAGCTTCCGGACTAGTACGAATGAGCAGTTCTTC. It yields the protein CASSFRTSTNEQFF.

This clonotype was seen a handful of times. This rearrangement joins TRBV7-4 to TRBJ2-1; D gene uncertain. Trimming took 8 bases from V and 0 from J, leaving 14 bases between them. The CDR3 sequence is 15 residues long. Germline V gene sequence: CDR1 SGHVT, CDR2 SQSDAQ. CDR3 in amino acids: CASGNRVGSYNEQFF. The DNA for the CDR3 is TGTGCCAGCGGGAATAGGGTAGGCTCCTACAATGAGCAGTTCTTC.

The J gene is TRBJ2-7, the V gene TRBV30; a possible D gene is TRBD2 (5 bases). The CDR3 sequence is 13 residues long. Germline CDR1 and CDR2: GTSNPN and SVGIG (reference sequence). Trimming removed 0 bases from V and 3 bases from J, with 9 bases in between. The DNA for the CDR3 is TGTGCCTGGAGTGTACAAGGAGGCTACGAGCAGTACTTC. This sequence encodes CAWSVQGGYEQYF.

This clonotype was seen only a few times. The CDR3 reads CASSLVPGEGGYTF. The CDR3 nucleotides read TGTGCCAGCAGCTTAGTTCCGGGTGAAGGCGGCTACACCTTC. The V and J genes are TRBV7-9 and TRBJ1-2; D unresolved. Germline values: CDR1 SEHNR, CDR2 FQNEAQ (reference sequence). With 1 base removed from V and 8 bases from J, the gap between germline ends came to 14 bases. The CDR3 spans 14 residues.

V usage is TRBV7-9 and J usage is TRBJ2-2; 7 bases map to TRBD2. The CDR3 has 17 residues. The V gene end was trimmed by 4 bases and the J gene end by 3 bases; junction bases not matched to a gene: 11. Germline V gene data show CDR1 as SEHNR and CDR2 as FQNEAQ (reference sequence). The CDR3 spells CASSSPSEGGDTGELFF. The DNA for the CDR3 is TGTGCCAGCAGCTCCCCCTCCGAGGGAGGGGACACCGGGGAGCTGTTTTTT.